The TCR beta chain described here comes from a study of breast tumors, draining lymph nodes, adjacent tissues. Broader study findings: Tumor repertoires ranked between lymph nodes and nontumor tissue in diversity, with V and J gene preferences. Tumor T cell lymph node origin was a supported hypothesis, not proven. Findings are consistent with lymph node origin and intratumoral expansion of most tumor T cells.

Germline CDR1 and CDR2: SGHAT and FQNNGV. The germline V and J ends were trimmed by 4 bases and 6 bases, with 13 bases remaining between them. The CDR3 consists of 15 residues. In its sample, this clonotype was seen many times. What it binds is unknown. TCRdb fed the multiplex PCR reads into MiXCR, producing one record per CDR3 protein. This table has tens of thousands of distinct CDR3 sequences, 20% to 25% appearing once. This chain joins TRBV11-2 and TRBJ1-6, with a possible D match to TRBD1 (6 bases). The source material was breast tumor tissue. This receptor was identified in a female donor with breast cancer. Some clones in this sample may be carry-over from other donors' samples. In DNA, the CDR3 is TGTGCCAGCAGCTCCTACAGGGTTTCTAATTCACCCCTCCACTTT. This gives the protein CASSSYRVSNSPLHF.